Each of the 25 T cell receptor beta chains below was sequenced from the same sample in a study of OX40 agonist ivuxolimab in advanced cancers. The repertoire was sequenced with immunoSEQ multiplex PCR; TCRdb's copy has only in-frame clones and lacks some. Here the sample spans about 17,000 clones, approximately 85% being singletons. Source: CD4+ or CD8+ T cells sorted from blood, taken in a trial of the OX40 agonist ivuxolimab. These receptors were taken from an adult with an advanced solid tumor such as melanoma, head and neck, liver or kidney cancer.

The chain carries TRBV9 and TRBJ2-7; D may be TRBD2 (6 bases). This CDR3 spans 14 amino acids. Per germline, CDR1 SGDLS and CDR2 YYNGEE. V was trimmed by 4 bases and J by 6 bases, leaving 17 bases between them. The CDR3 sequence: CASSPHPDGGEQYF. CDR3 coding DNA: TGTGCCAGCAGCCCTCACCCAGACGGGGGCGAGCAGTACTTC.

The chain joins TRBV5-1 to TRBJ2-5; no clear D gene. The J call may be incorrect, as the DNA end agrees better with TRBJ2-7. The V gene's germline CDR1 is SGHRS and CDR2 YFSETQ. The CDR3 totals 11 residues. CDR3: CASRSSYEQYF. CDR3 coding DNA: TGCGCCAGCAGGTCATCCTACGAGCAGTACTTC.

The chain recombines TRBV27 with TRBJ2-5; 7 nucleotides match TRBD1. CDR1 is MNHEY, CDR2 SMNVEV, per germline (reference sequence). V shed 2 bases, J shed 1 base, and the junction held 16 bases outside the gene matches. The CDR3 has 19 amino acids. Here the CDR3 reads CASSLTFPLGQAFQETQYF. Written as DNA, the CDR3 is TGTGCCAGCAGTTTAACCTTCCCACTCGGACAGGCCTTCCAAGAGACCCAGTACTTC.

The V and J genes are TRBV5-6 and TRBJ2-7, with no clear D. With 5 bases removed from V and 3 bases from J, the gap between germline ends came to 15 bases. The CDR3 extends over 14 amino acids. Germline V gene sequence: CDR1 SGHDT, CDR2 YYEEEE. The CDR3 region is CASSNNEEDYEQYF. The CDR3, as DNA: TGTGCCAGCAGTAACAATGAGGAAGACTACGAGCAGTACTTC.

This clone showed up just a few times. This CDR3 reads CASSLRGRDQPQHF. The CDR3 region has the DNA TGTGCCAGCAGCTTGCGGGGGCGCGATCAGCCCCAGCATTTT. The chain recombines TRBV4-2 with TRBJ1-5; TRBD1 might be the D (6 bases). The length of the CDR3 is 14 residues. Trimming pared 5 bases from V and 5 bases from J, leaving 13 bases between. Germline values: CDR1 LGHNA, CDR2 YNFKEQ.

The gene calls are TRBV9 and TRBJ2-3, with a tentative D call TRBD1 (6 bases). The CDR3 sequence is 15 residues long. In germline, CDR1 is SGDLS, CDR2 YYNGEE. V lost 4 bases, J lost 4 bases, and 16 bases lay in between. In DNA form, the CDR3 reads TGTGCCAGCAGCACGCAGGGGTCCGGGGCAGATACGCAGTATTTT. The encoded protein is CASSTQGSGADTQYF. Full variable domain (remainder filled in from reference TRBV9 and TRBJ2-3): DSGVTQTPKHLITATGQRVTLRCSPRSGDLSVYWYQQSLDQGLQFLIQYYNGEERAKGNILERFSAQQFPDLHSELNLSSLELGDSALYFCASSTQGSGADTQYFGPGTRLTVL.

V is TRBV6-5 and J is TRBJ2-7; 7 bases fit TRBD1. CDR3 length equals 15 residues. V was pared by 2 bases and J by 5 bases, with 9 bases of the junction left unmatched. In germline, CDR1 is MNHEY, CDR2 SVGAGI. For the CDR3, the DNA is TGTGCCAGCAGTTACAGGGGACAGACCCCAAACGAGCAGTACTTC. Protein sequence: CASSYRGQTPNEQYF.

The rearrangement uses TRBV11-3 and TRBJ1-1, with D possibly TRBD1 on 5 matching bases. The germline V and J ends were trimmed by 3 bases and 5 bases, with 22 bases remaining between them. The length of the CDR3 is 17 residues. Per germline, CDR1 SGHNT and CDR2 YENEEA. This chain's CDR3 is CASSLAFVLGKGTEAFF. CDR3 sequence (DNA): TGTGCCAGCAGCTTGGCTTTTGTACTGGGAAAGGGGACTGAAGCTTTCTTT.

The gene calls are TRBV11-2 and TRBJ2-5, with D tentatively TRBD1 (5 bases). Trimming took off 3 bases at V and 5 bases at J, with 13 bases between the two ends. CDR1 is SGHAT, CDR2 FQNNGV, per germline. The CDR3 sequence is 14 residues long. CDR3 sequence: CASSFGIAGETQYF. DNA of the CDR3: TGTGCCAGCAGCTTCGGCATCGCAGGGGAGACCCAGTACTTC. Using reference TRBV11-2 and TRBJ2-5 for the parts outside the CDR3, the full variable domain is EAGVAQSPRYKIIEKRQSVAFWCNPISGHATLYWYQQILGQGPKLLIQFQNNGVVDDSQLPKDRFSAERLKGVDSTLKIQPAKLEDSAVYLCASSFGIAGETQYFGPGTRLLVL.

In regard to this clone: One end of the junction varies from germline; a read error may be responsible. The J gene is TRBJ2-5, the V gene TRBV5-3; no reliable D call. TRBV5-3 counts as an open reading frame of uncertain function. This CDR3 is 14 amino acids long. The CDR3 DNA follows: TGTGCCAGCAGCTTGGGCCGCGGCTATGAGACCCAGTACTTC. Amino acids: CASSLGRGYETQYF.

For the CDR3, the DNA is TGTGCCAGCAGCAGGACAGCCTACAATGAGCAGTTCTTC. It yields the protein CASSRTAYNEQFF. The chain carries TRBV4-2 and TRBJ2-1; D might be TRBD1 (6 bases). CDR3 length equals 13 residues. Per the germline V gene, CDR1 is LGHNA and CDR2 is YNFKEQ. The V and J ends lost 5 bases and 2 bases respectively, with 7 bases between them.

This sequence joins TRBV9 and TRBJ2-7, with TRBD2 identical over 14 bases. This CDR3 region has 15 residues. Trimming at V came to 4 bases and at J to 6 bases, leaving 6 bases not matched to a gene. Germline V CDR1 and CDR2: SGDLS, YYNGEE. The CDR3 protein is CASSLGTSGSREQYF. The CDR3 bases are TGTGCCAGCAGCCTCGGGACTAGCGGGAGTCGCGAGCAGTACTTC.

This chain links TRBV6-5 with TRBJ2-2; D might be TRBD2 (5 bases). The germline V gene encodes CDR1 MNHEY and CDR2 SVGAGI. This CDR3 has 15 amino acids. V lost 5 bases and J lost 3, with 13 bases in between. The CDR3, as DNA: TGTGCCAGCAGTAACCCGGGGAGAGACACCGGGGAGCTGTTTTTT. Protein product: CASSNPGRDTGELFF.

Notes on this clone: A read error may account for a junction end that differs from germline. In DNA form, the CDR3 reads TGTGCCAGTAGTATCGGCCAGGGCATAGGCTACGCCTTC. It yields the protein CASSIGQGIGYAF. The chain carries TRBV19 and TRBJ1-2; weak D call: TRBD1 (5 bases). The CDR3 contains 13 residues. Germline CDR1 is LNHDA and CDR2 is SQIVND (reference sequence).

The chain employs TRBV11-2 and TRBJ2-7, with 10 bases matching TRBD2. V shed 1 base and J 2 bases; nucleotides not matched to a gene: 2. The V gene's germline CDR1 is SGHAT and CDR2 FQNNGV. The CDR3 spans 15 residues. CDR3 protein: CASSLGGLAAYEQYF. The CDR3 DNA reads TGTGCCAGCAGCTTAGGTGGACTAGCGGCCTACGAGCAGTACTTC.

This sequence joins TRBV2 and TRBJ2-3; D remains ambiguous. CDR3 length equals 10 residues. Germline V gene sequence: CDR1 SNHLY, CDR2 FYNNEI. Deletions cut 7 bases from V and 6 bases from J, with 5 bases between. The CDR3 region is CASISDTQYF. DNA of the CDR3: TGTGCCAGCATATCGGATACGCAGTATTTT.

This rearrangement joins TRBV10-1 to TRBJ1-5, with D maybe TRBD1 (6 bases). V shed 0 bases and J shed 2 bases, with 14 bases lying between them. The CDR3 is 17 residues long. Germline V gene data show CDR1 as WNHNN and CDR2 as SYGVQD (reference sequence). As DNA, the CDR3 is TGCGCCAGCAGTGAGTCGATGGGGGAGGGGGGCAATCAGCCCCAGCATTTT. Protein product: CASSESMGEGGNQPQHF.

This chain links TRBV9 with TRBJ2-1; 7 nucleotides align to TRBD2. The CDR3 contains 13 residues. The germline gives CDR1 SGDLS, CDR2 YYNGEE. V dropped 7 bases and J dropped 8; count of bases not matched to a gene: 9. The CDR3 loop reads CASRPGGAHEQFF. The CDR3 region has the DNA TGTGCCAGCCGCCCGGGAGGCGCCCATGAGCAGTTCTTC.

The V call is TRBV6-6, the J call TRBJ2-7; 7 bases line up with TRBD2. Trimming at V came to 7 bases and at J to 0 bases, leaving 6 bases not matched to a gene. This CDR3 is built from 14 residues. Germline values: CDR1 MNHNY, CDR2 SVGAGI (reference sequence). The CDR3, as DNA: TGTGCCAGCAATCCTCGCGGGAGCTCCTACGAGCAGTACTTC. It codes for CASNPRGSSYEQYF.

This rearrangement joins TRBV7-9 to TRBJ2-5, with D perhaps given as TRBD1 or TRBD2 (6 bases each). The ends were cut back, 1 base at V and 5 bases at J, with 11 bases in the middle. The CDR3 is 14 amino acids. Germline V lookup: CDR1 SEHNR, CDR2 FQNEAQ (reference sequence). The DNA of the CDR3 is TGTGCCAGCAGCTTAGTAGGGGGAGGTGAGACCCAGTACTTC. Translated, it gives CASSLVGGGETQYF. The full variable domain, its missing parts supplied by reference TRBV7-9 and TRBJ2-5, is DTGVSQNPRHKITKRGQNVTFRCDPISEHNRLYWYRQTLGQGPEFLTYFQNEAQLEKSRLLSDRFSAERPKGSFSTLEIQRTEQGDSAMYLCASSLVGGGETQYFGPGTRLLVL.

The gene calls are TRBV19 and TRBJ2-7, with 14 bases matching TRBD2. Germline assignment: CDR1 LNHDA and CDR2 SQIVND (reference sequence). This CDR3 comprises 13 residues. V lost 9 bases and J lost 4; bases outside the gene matches: 2. CDR3 bases: TGTGCCAGCGGGACTAGCGGGGGTTACGAGCAGTACTTC. Protein: CASGTSGGYEQYF.

The chain is built from TRBV18 and TRBJ1-1, with 9 nucleotides matching TRBD1. The CDR3 spans 14 residues. Germline values: CDR1 KGHSH, CDR2 LQKENI. With V trimmed by 5 bases and J by 7 bases, 8 bases remained unmatched. CDR3 nucleotides: TGTGCCAGCTCAATAGCCGGGACAGGGCGTGAAGCTTTCTTT. This sequence encodes CASSIAGTGREAFF.

The V gene is TRBV5-1, the J gene TRBJ2-3; D remains unclear. Germline V gene sequence: CDR1 SGHRS, CDR2 YFSETQ. The CDR3 totals 13 residues. Trimming shortened V by 0 bases and J by 4 bases, and 6 bases separated the two germline ends. CDR3: CASSLAFADTQYF. The DNA of the CDR3 is TGCGCCAGCAGCTTGGCGTTCGCAGATACGCAGTATTTT.

This chain uses TRBV28 with TRBJ1-1, with D possibly being TRBD1 (5 bases). The germline V gene encodes CDR1 MDHEN and CDR2 SYDVKM. The V end was cut by 3 bases, the J end by 2 bases, with 19 bases between. The CDR3 runs 17 residues. The CDR3 is CASSFPRPGAANTEAFF. The CDR3 nucleotides read TGTGCCAGCAGTTTCCCCAGGCCTGGGGCAGCAAACACTGAAGCTTTCTTT.

The chain links TRBV7-8 to TRBJ2-2; 14 positions match TRBD2. Germline CDR1 reads SGHVS; CDR2 reads FQNEAQ. This CDR3 is built from 17 residues. V lost 5 bases, J lost 8 bases, and 10 bases stayed unmatched. This chain's CDR3 is CASSEGGLAGATGELFF. In nucleotides, the CDR3 is TGTGCCAGCAGCGAAGGGGGACTAGCGGGAGCCACGGGGGAGCTGTTTTTT. Supplemented by reference TRBV7-8 and TRBJ2-2, the full variable domain reads GAGVSQSPRYKVAKRGQDVALRCDPISGHVSLFWYQQALGQGPEFLTYFQNEAQLDKSGLPSDRFFAERPEGSVSTLKIQRTQQEDSAVYLCASSEGGLAGATGELFFGEGSRLTVL.